This TCR beta chain was observed in a study of blood T cell repertoires in COVID-19. Germline V lookup: CDR1 LNHNV, CDR2 YYDKDF (reference sequence). This CDR3 is built from 16 residues. After removal of 3 bases from V and 0 bases from J, the junction contained 1 base not matched to a gene. How the authors handled the data: Scientists estimated how many nucleated cells there were by amplifying reference gene primers. Profiling relied on immunoSEQ multiplex PCR, and the TCRdb table lists in-frame clones only, not all of them. V and J calls and clone size are given by that table; D and trimming were obtained from the DNA. The table has about 150,000 clones, almost 85% seen once.

The sequenced material came from peripheral blood. The sequence was obtained from a human donor with acute or convalescent COVID-19. The donor label of this sample is uncertain. The V and J genes are TRBV15 and TRBJ2-1, with TRBD2 matching 11 bases. The CDR3 loop reads CATSRGLAVSYNEQFF. For the CDR3, the DNA is TGTGCCACCAGCAGGGGACTAGCGGTCTCCTACAATGAGCAGTTCTTC.